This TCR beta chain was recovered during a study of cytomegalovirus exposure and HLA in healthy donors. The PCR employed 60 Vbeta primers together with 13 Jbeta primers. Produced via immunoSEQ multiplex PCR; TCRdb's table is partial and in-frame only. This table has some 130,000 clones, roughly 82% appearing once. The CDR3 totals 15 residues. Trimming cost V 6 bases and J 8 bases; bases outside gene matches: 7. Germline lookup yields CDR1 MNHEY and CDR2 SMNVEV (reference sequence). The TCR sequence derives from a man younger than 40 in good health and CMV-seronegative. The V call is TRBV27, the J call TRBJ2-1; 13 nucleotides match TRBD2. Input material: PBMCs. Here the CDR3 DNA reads TGTGCCAGCAGCCCCCGGACTAGCGGGAGAGATGAGCAGTTCTTC. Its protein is CASSPRTSGRDEQFF.